This T cell receptor (beta chain) came from a study of post-analysis software for immune sequencing data. Whole-study results and caveats: A significant reduction in normalized Chao1 diversity was observed in multiple sclerosis patients versus controls. With TRBV5-6, TRBV5-1 and TRBV20-1 included, about five TRBV segments were more frequent in patients than in controls.

V was pared by 1 base and J by 4 bases, with 19 bases between. Germline assignment: CDR1 LGHNA and CDR2 YNFKEQ. This CDR3 spans 17 amino acids. Unique molecular identifiers tagged the TCR beta cDNA libraries. Around 500,000 cDNA molecules were recovered from an input of roughly 0.85 to 10 million T cells. TCRdb itself ran the PCR reads through MiXCR, one entry per CDR3 protein. The sample has hundreds of thousands of distinct CDR3 sequences; roughly 45% are singletons. Only a few counts were recorded for this clonotype. Its antigen remains unidentified. J is TRBJ2-5 and V is TRBV4-2, with D perhaps matching TRBD2 (6 bases). The sequenced material came from blood. This TCR came from a girl aged 10 to 17 with multiple sclerosis. DNA of the CDR3: TGTGCCAGCAGCCAAGTATCCGGGACGTCGGAGGGAGAGACCCAGTACTTC. Residues: CASSQVSGTSEGETQYF.